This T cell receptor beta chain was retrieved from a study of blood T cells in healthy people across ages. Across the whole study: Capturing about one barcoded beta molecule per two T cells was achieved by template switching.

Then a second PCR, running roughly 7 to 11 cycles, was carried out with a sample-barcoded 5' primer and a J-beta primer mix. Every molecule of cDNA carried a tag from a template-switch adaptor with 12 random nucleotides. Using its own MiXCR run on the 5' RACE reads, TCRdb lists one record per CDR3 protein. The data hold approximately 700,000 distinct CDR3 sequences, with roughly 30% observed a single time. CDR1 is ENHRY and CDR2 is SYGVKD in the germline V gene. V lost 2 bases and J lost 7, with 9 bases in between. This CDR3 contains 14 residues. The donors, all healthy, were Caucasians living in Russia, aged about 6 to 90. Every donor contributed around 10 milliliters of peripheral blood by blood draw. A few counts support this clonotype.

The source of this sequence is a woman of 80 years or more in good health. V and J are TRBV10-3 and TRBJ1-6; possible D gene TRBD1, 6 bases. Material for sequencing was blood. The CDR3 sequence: CAISEGQNNSPLHF. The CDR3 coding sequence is TGTGCCATCAGTGAGGGACAGAACAATTCACCCCTCCACTTT.